One T cell receptor beta chain is described in this entry. These data are taken from a study of blood T cell repertoires in COVID-19. Produced via immunoSEQ multiplex PCR; TCRdb's table is partial and in-frame only. This sample has some 65,000 clones, with roughly nine tenths found just once. Sequencing was done on a sample of peripheral blood. The TCR sequence derives from a man aged 55 to 70 with acute or convalescent COVID-19.

The chain's CDR3 is CASSLGRQGGAEAFF. DNA for the CDR3: TGTGCCAGCAGCTTAGGAAGGCAGGGTGGAGCTGAAGCTTTCTTT. This chain joins TRBV11-2 and TRBJ1-1, with D perhaps TRBD1 (5 bases). The CDR3 runs to 15 residues. V was shortened by 1 base and J by 6 bases, with 15 bases between the two germline ends. Germline V gives CDR1 SGHAT, CDR2 FQNNGV.